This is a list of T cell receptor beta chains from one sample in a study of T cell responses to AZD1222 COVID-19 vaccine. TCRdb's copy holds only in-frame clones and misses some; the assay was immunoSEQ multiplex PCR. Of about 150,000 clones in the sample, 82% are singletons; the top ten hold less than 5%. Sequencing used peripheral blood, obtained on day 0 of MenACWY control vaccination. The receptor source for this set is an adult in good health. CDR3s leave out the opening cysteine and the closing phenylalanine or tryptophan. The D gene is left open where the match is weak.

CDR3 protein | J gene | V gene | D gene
ASSEQAGSPSTDTQY | TRBJ2-3 | TRBV6-1 | -
ASSLAEQALRGFTDTQY | TRBJ2-3 | TRBV5-1 | -
ASSPRRRGQGMTNEKLF | TRBJ1-4 | TRBV3-1/TRBV3-2 | TRBD1
ASSVEVSRGYGYT | TRBJ1-2 | TRBV9 | -
ASSPGQGYEKLF | TRBJ1-4 | TRBV28 | TRBD1
ASSLRPGQNYGYT | TRBJ1-2 | TRBV19 | TRBD1
ASSADSSNSPLH | TRBJ1-6 | TRBV6-5 | -
ASSAGLTEAF | TRBJ1-1 | TRBV2 | -
ASSSRLDFYNEQF | TRBJ2-1 | TRBV27 | -
ASSPRGHSYEQY | TRBJ2-7 | TRBV6-5 | -
ASSLPGLAGGRYNEQF | TRBJ2-1 | TRBV18 | TRBD2
ARSGHEQY | TRBJ2-7 | TRBV6-5 | -
ASSSGTVSGNTIY | TRBJ1-3 | TRBV28 | -